The clone carrying this T cell receptor beta chain came up a few times. Trimming removed 2 bases at V and 4 bases at J, with 10 bases between. The CDR3 is 13 amino acids. CDR1 and CDR2 from the germline V gene are SQVTM and ANQGSEA. The data belong to a study of response to subunit inactivated influenza vaccine. Using its own MiXCR run on the RT-PCR reads, TCRdb lists one record per CDR3 protein. The repertoire holds about 540,000 distinct CDR3 sequences, with around 25% as singletons. This sample was also put to use in a study of T cells expressing NK-cell markers. That work adds: 5'RACE template switching built TCR beta cDNA with unique molecular identifiers. Six or seven donors showed dominant NKG2C+ clonotypes comprising roughly 1.0-7.0% of their CD8+ T cells. Four donors likewise had their CD3+CD56-NKG2C+ fraction led by these clonotypes. Uncertainty persisted over the HCMV specificity of expanded NKG2C+ T cell clones.

The sample consisted of CD4+ T cells sorted from PBMCs, taken 12 days after vaccination. This chain links TRBV29-1 with TRBJ2-3; possibly TRBD1 for D (5 bases). The origin of this receptor is a man aged 45-65 years who received an inactivated influenza vaccine. CDR3 in DNA: TGCAGCGTTGAATCAGGGTTCGCAGATACGCAGTATTTT. It translates to CSVESGFADTQYF.